Following are 23 T cell receptor beta chains from one sample sequenced in a study of OX40 agonist ivuxolimab in advanced cancers. The method behind the library was the immunoSEQ multiplex PCR assay. TCRdb stores this immuneACCESS table with in-frame sequences only. Part of the clones is absent; in the studies checked, under half of the shortfall reflects unresolved V genes, and no reason is known for the rest. The sample data list about 80,000 clones, and around 86% of these were observed just once. The top ten clonotypes cover over 0.25% of the sample. Material: CD4+ or CD8+ T cells sorted from blood, obtained in a trial of the OX40 agonist ivuxolimab. The receptors originated from an adult with an advanced solid tumor such as melanoma, head and neck, liver or kidney cancer.

V gene TRBV15 combines with J gene TRBJ1-2, with D perhaps matching TRBD1 (5 bases). The CDR3 sequence is 15 residues long. Trimming left V 0 bases short and J 4 bases short, with 12 bases between. Germline V CDR1 and CDR2: LNHNV, YYDKDF (reference sequence). CDR3 residues: CATSREGVPVYGYTF. CDR3 coding DNA: TGTGCCACCAGCAGAGAGGGGGTACCCGTCTATGGCTACACCTTC.

V usage is TRBV7-3 and J usage is TRBJ2-1; 9 bases line up with TRBD1. The J segment lost 5 bases and the V segment lost 2 bases, leaving 7 bases of the junction unmatched. This CDR3 is built from 16 residues. Germline V gene sequence: CDR1 SGHTA, CDR2 FQGTGA. CDR3 residues: CASSLYGTGRNNEQFF. The CDR3, as DNA: TGTGCCAGCAGCTTATATGGGACAGGGAGGAACAATGAGCAGTTCTTC.

This clone is a singleton in its sample. For the CDR3, the DNA is TGTGCCAGCAGTTACAACAGGGACGAGCAGTACGTC. The encoded protein is CASSYNRDEQYV. The V call is TRBV6-5, the J call TRBJ2-7; maybe TRBD1 (6 bases). Per germline, CDR1 MNHEY and CDR2 SVGAGI. Trimming took off 2 bases at V and 5 bases at J, with 7 bases between the two ends. CDR3 size: 12 residues.

The gene calls are TRBV6-5 and TRBJ2-3, with D perhaps TRBD2 (5 bases). CDR1 is MNHEY and CDR2 is SVGAGI in the germline V gene. The CDR3 is made up of 12 amino acids. The germline V and J ends were trimmed by 6 bases and 6 bases, with 10 bases remaining between them. In nucleotides, the CDR3 is TGTGCCAGCAGCAACGGACTGGATACGCAGTATTTT. The encoded protein is CASSNGLDTQYF.

The genes are TRBV30 and TRBJ2-1; TRBD2 is a possible D gene (6 bases). From germline, CDR1 is GTSNPN and CDR2 SVGIG (reference sequence). The ends were cut back, 1 base at V and 7 bases at J, with 17 bases in the middle. The CDR3 is made up of 15 amino acids. The CDR3 sequence is CAWSATRRGSNEQFF. As DNA, the CDR3 is TGTGCCTGGAGTGCGACTAGACGGGGATCGAATGAGCAGTTCTTC. Together with reference TRBV30 and TRBJ2-1, the CDR3 gives the full variable domain: SQTIHQWPATLVQPVGSPLSLECTVEGTSNPNLYWYRQAAGRGLQLLFYSVGIGQISSEVPQNLSASRPQDRQFILSSKKLLLSDSGFYLCAWSATRRGSNEQFFGPGTRLTVL.

The V and J genes are TRBV30 and TRBJ1-2; a weak D match, TRBD1 (6 bases). The CDR3 has 14 residues. V was cut by 5 bases and J by 4 bases, with 17 bases left in between. Germline V gene data show CDR1 as GTSNPN and CDR2 as SVGIG (reference sequence). The CDR3 nucleotides are TGTGCCTGGCAGGGGTACCGACAATTCTATGGCTACACCTTC. Translation: CAWQGYRQFYGYTF.

The chain has TRBV7-2 and TRBJ2-5; 7 bases are shared with TRBD1. Per germline, CDR1 SGHTA and CDR2 FQGNSA. With 4 bases clipped from V and 3 bases from J, the junction kept 5 bases outside the gene matches. The CDR3 is 14 amino acids. The CDR3 reads CASSSLDRKETQYF. The CDR3 nucleotides are TGTGCCAGCAGCTCTCTGGACAGGAAAGAGACCCAGTACTTC.

The rearrangement joins TRBV15 to TRBJ2-5; D is possibly TRBD1 (6 bases). Per the germline V gene, CDR1 is LNHNV and CDR2 is YYDKDF (reference sequence). The CDR3 is 14 amino acids. V lost 4 bases and J 2 bases, leaving 11 bases between the germline ends. CDR3 nucleotide sequence: TGTGCCACCAGCACCGGGACACCACAAGAGACCCAGTACTTC. Amino acids: CATSTGTPQETQYF.

The rearrangement uses TRBV2 and TRBJ2-3, with 8 positions matching TRBD1. The CDR3 is 15 amino acids. The germline CDR1 and CDR2 sequences are SNHLY and FYNNEI. V shed 3 bases and J 4 bases; nucleotides not matched to a gene: 6. The CDR3 is CASSDRTGSSDTQYF. The CDR3 DNA reads as TGTGCCAGCAGTGACAGGACAGGGTCATCAGATACGCAGTATTTT.

The chain is built from TRBV20-1 and TRBJ2-3, with D unclear. Germline V lookup: CDR1 DFQATT, CDR2 SNEGSKA (reference sequence). V dropped 2 bases and J dropped 7 bases, with 7 bases sitting between them. The CDR3 consists of 11 residues. The CDR3 loop reads CSARTSNTQYF. The CDR3 DNA follows: TGCAGTGCTAGAACCAGCAATACGCAGTATTTT.

This chain connects TRBV4-1 to TRBJ2-1; 8 bases fit TRBD2. From germline, CDR1 is MGHRA and CDR2 YSYEKL. The trim removed 2 bases at V and 3 bases at J, leaving 3 bases unmatched. The CDR3 has 15 amino acids. The CDR3 coding sequence is TGCGCCAGCAGCCAAACTAGCGGATTCTACAATGAGCAGTTCTTC. This encodes CASSQTSGFYNEQFF.

V is TRBV27 and J is TRBJ2-1, with 8 positions matching TRBD2. The CDR3 is made up of 18 amino acids. Per the germline V gene, CDR1 is MNHEY and CDR2 is SMNVEV (reference sequence). Trimming at V came to 0 bases and at J to 0 bases, leaving 7 bases not matched to a gene. DNA of the CDR3: TGTGCCAGCAGTTTATCCACACTAGCGGCAAGCTCCTACAATGAGCAGTTCTTC. It yields the protein CASSLSTLAASSYNEQFF.

The rearrangement links TRBV6-5 to TRBJ2-7, with D possibly being TRBD2 (5 bases). The CDR3 runs 13 residues. Germline CDR1 reads MNHEY; CDR2 reads SVGAGI. V lost 0 bases and J lost 2, with 5 bases in between. Here the CDR3 reads CASSYSRAYEQYF. The CDR3 DNA reads TGTGCCAGCAGTTACTCGCGGGCCTACGAGCAGTACTTC.

The chain has TRBV7-6 and TRBJ2-7; 10 bases match TRBD2. CDR1 is SGHVS and CDR2 is FNYEAQ in the germline V gene. The CDR3 runs to 13 residues. V gave up 3 bases and J gave up 8 bases; unmatched junction bases: 4. The CDR3 protein is CASSFGTSVKQYF. The CDR3 DNA reads as TGTGCCAGCAGCTTTGGGACTAGCGTTAAGCAGTACTTC.

For the CDR3, the DNA is TGCGCCAGCAGTCAATCGAGAAGAATTAATGAGCAGTTCTTC. Protein: CASSQSRRINEQFF. The V call is TRBV23-1, the J call TRBJ2-1; D remains ambiguous. TRBV23-1 is known as an ORF, though its function is uncertain. V was trimmed by 0 bases and J by 7 bases, leaving 10 bases between them. The CDR3 is made up of 14 amino acids.

This chain joins TRBV10-3 and TRBJ2-1, with 11 bases matching TRBD2. CDR3 length equals 18 residues. V lost 2 bases, J lost 5 bases, and 11 bases stayed unmatched. Germline-derived CDR1 and CDR2 are ENHRY and SYGVKD. CDR3: CAISEVVLAGGWDNEQFF. The CDR3 DNA follows: TGTGCCATCAGTGAGGTTGTTCTAGCGGGGGGTTGGGACAATGAGCAGTTCTTC.

The chain has TRBV9 and TRBJ1-1; D gene unclear. CDR1 is SGDLS and CDR2 is YYNGEE in the germline V gene. Trimming took 4 bases from V and 10 from J, leaving 17 bases between them. The CDR3 contains 13 residues. For the CDR3, the DNA is TGTGCCAGCAGCCCAACGTCTAGCCTGAGAGCTTTCTTT. This encodes CASSPTSSLRAFF.

CDR3 region: CASSLSMTQDVAFF. The CDR3 DNA reads as TGCGCCAGCAGCCTCTCTATGACTCAAGACGTGGCTTTCTTT. The chain combines TRBV5-1 with TRBJ1-1, with D uncertain. Germline V gives CDR1 SGHRS, CDR2 YFSETQ. The CDR3 extends over 14 amino acids. Deletions cut 4 bases from V and 11 bases from J, with 21 bases between.

V is TRBV16 and J is TRBJ1-1, with D perhaps TRBD1 (5 bases). Trimming stripped 4 bases from V and 1 base from J, with 10 bases between. The CDR3 contains 14 residues. CDR1 is KGHSY, CDR2 FQNENV, per germline. Here the CDR3 reads CASSRRRGNTEAFF. CDR3 DNA sequence: TGTGCCAGCAGCCGCCGAAGGGGGAACACTGAAGCTTTCTTT.

A single count supports this clone. The CDR3 here is CASSSQGGQPQHF. CDR3 nucleotides: TGTGCCAGCAGCTCACAGGGGGGCCAGCCCCAGCATTTT. The V and J genes are TRBV7-8 and TRBJ1-5, with 8 bases lining up with TRBD1. The CDR3 extends over 13 amino acids. V dropped 4 bases and J dropped 7; count of bases not matched to a gene: 3. Germline V gene data show CDR1 as SGHVS and CDR2 as FQNEAQ.

This chain connects TRBV7-2 to TRBJ2-1; 7 bases are a match to TRBD2. The CDR3 is 12 amino acids. Germline CDR1 SGHTA, CDR2 FQGNSA. Germline trimming cut 4 bases from V and 9 bases from J; bases unmatched to any gene: 3. CDR3 protein: CASSYSGFEQFF. The CDR3 DNA reads as TGTGCCAGCAGCTATAGCGGGTTTGAGCAGTTCTTC.

The rearrangement uses TRBV6-5 and TRBJ1-2; no definite D call. The V end lost 0 bases, the J end lost 6 bases, and 11 bases lay between the germline ends. The CDR3 extends over 14 amino acids. CDR1 and CDR2 from the germline V gene are MNHEY and SVGAGI. As DNA, the CDR3 is TGTGCCAGCAGTTACTCGGGCGGAATGGATGGCTACACCTTC. As protein: CASSYSGGMDGYTF.

The chain uses TRBV2 and TRBJ1-5; 8 bases fit TRBD1. Germline V gene sequence: CDR1 SNHLY, CDR2 FYNNEI. With 2 bases clipped from V and 1 base from J, the junction kept 1 base outside the gene matches. CDR3 length equals 15 residues. In DNA, the CDR3 is TGTGCCAGCAGTGAACACAGGGGGAGCAATCAGCCCCAGCATTTT. Amino acids: CASSEHRGSNQPQHF.